The text below deals with one T cell receptor (beta chain). Its antigen is as yet unknown. This sample is part of a study of T cell responses to AZD1222 COVID-19 vaccine. Generated by immunoSEQ multiplex PCR, the TCRdb table keeps only in-frame clones and is missing some. The sample contains more than 80,000 clones, 91% of which appear only once. Germline loops: CDR1 SQVTM, CDR2 ANQGSEA. V lost 7 bases to trimming and J lost 2 bases; unmatched junction nucleotides: 3. The CDR3 contains 12 residues. Study outcomes and limitations: Repertoires were obtained only post-peak T cell response. AZD1222 recipients seropositive at baseline numbered only six. Donors in the cohort were predominantly white British and more often female, and clonal diversity was possibly underestimated.

The material sequenced was peripheral blood, taken 28 days after the second AZD1222 dose. The sequence was collected from an adult who received the AZD1222 COVID-19 vaccine. V and J are TRBV29-1 and TRBJ1-2; 8 nucleotides line up with TRBD1. The CDR3: CSGQGANYGYTF. For the CDR3, the DNA is TGCAGCGGTCAGGGGGCGAACTATGGCTACACCTTC.